One and the same sample provided the 27 T cell receptor beta chains below, sequenced in a study of cytotoxic CD8 clonotypes in ibrutinib-treated CLL. The protocol was immunoSEQ multiplex PCR, while the TCRdb copy is restricted to in-frame clones and leaves out a portion. The sample lists roughly 200,000 clones, 75% to 80% occurring once. Here the sequenced sample was PBMCs, taken after 12 months of ibrutinib treatment. Receptor source: a human donor with chronic lymphocytic leukemia.

V usage is TRBV30 and J usage is TRBJ1-6; a possible D gene is TRBD1 (6 bases). This CDR3 spans 15 amino acids. V lost 5 bases and J 1 base, leaving 12 bases between the germline ends. CDR1 and CDR2 from the germline V gene are GTSNPN and SVGIG (reference sequence). DNA of the CDR3: TGTGCCTGGCGCCCAGGGGCTTCCTATAATTCACCCCTCCACTTT. The encoded protein is CAWRPGASYNSPLHF.

This clone was found a few times. The CDR3: CASSPYVGELFF. CDR3 bases: TGCGCCAGCAGCCCGTATGTTGGGGAGCTGTTTTTT. The genes are TRBV5-1 and TRBJ2-2; D uncertain. The CDR3 loop spans 12 amino acids. Trimming stripped 4 bases from V and 8 bases from J, with 9 bases between. CDR1 is SGHRS, CDR2 YFSETQ, per germline.

The chain uses TRBV5-6 and TRBJ2-3; D tentatively reads TRBD1 or TRBD2 (5 bases each). The CDR3 extends over 14 amino acids. V lost 2 bases to trimming and J lost 6 bases, with 13 bases between them. Germline V gene sequence: CDR1 SGHDT, CDR2 YYEEEE. The CDR3 DNA reads as TGTGCCAGCAGCTTAGGGCTAGGGACGGATACGCAGTATTTT. It codes for CASSLGLGTDTQYF.

This chain links TRBV4-1 with TRBJ2-2; D not resolved. The CDR3 totals 13 residues. Germline assignment: CDR1 MGHRA and CDR2 YSYEKL. The ends were cut back, 4 bases at V and 7 bases at J, with 10 bases in the middle. CDR3 in DNA: TGCGCCAGCAGCCCCTCCCGGGTCGGGGAGCTGTTTTTT. Residues: CASSPSRVGELFF.

This clone was detected once. The V call is TRBV5-6, the J call TRBJ1-1; 10 nucleotides align to TRBD1. This CDR3 has 13 residues. J was trimmed by 7 bases and V by 6 bases; bases with no gene match: 6. Germline CDR1 is SGHDT and CDR2 is YYEEEE. The CDR3 DNA reads as TGTGCCAGCAAACTGGGACAGGGGAGTGAAGCTTTCTTT. Protein: CASKLGQGSEAFF.

The chain links TRBV29-1 to TRBJ2-5; D possibly corresponds to TRBD2 (7 bases). There are 13 residues in the CDR3. From germline, CDR1 is SQVTM and CDR2 ANQGSEA. The V and J ends lost 7 bases and 4 bases respectively, with 16 bases between them. DNA of the CDR3: TGCAGCGCCCCGGAAGGGGGGGGAGAGACCCAGTACTTC. Translating gives CSAPEGGGETQYF.

V is TRBV5-6 and J is TRBJ2-7; D possibly corresponds to TRBD2 (5 bases). Germline assignment: CDR1 SGHDT and CDR2 YYEEEE. This CDR3 region has 12 residues. Trimming cost V 0 bases and J 9 bases, with 10 bases left between them. The CDR3 nucleotides read TGTGCCAGCAGCTTGGGTACTAGTTGGCAGTACTTC. It yields the protein CASSLGTSWQYF.

The rearrangement links TRBV18 to TRBJ1-6, with 7 bases lining up with TRBD1. CDR3 length equals 19 residues. The germline V gene encodes CDR1 KGHSH and CDR2 LQKENI. V dropped 2 bases and J dropped 3; count of bases not matched to a gene: 13. The CDR3 loop is CASSPTGGKGGDYNSPLHF. CDR3 sequence (DNA): TGTGCCAGCTCACCAACTGGCGGAAAAGGGGGCGACTATAATTCACCCCTCCACTTT. The full variable domain, its missing parts supplied by reference TRBV18 and TRBJ1-6, is NAGVMQNPRHLVRRRGQEARLRCSPMKGHSHVYWYRQLPEEGLKFMVYLQKENIIDESGMPKERFSAEFPKEGPSILRIQQVVRGDSAAYFCASSPTGGKGGDYNSPLHFGNGTRLTVT.

The V and J genes are TRBV14 and TRBJ2-7, with D tentatively TRBD1 (5 bases). The germline V and J ends were trimmed by 0 bases and 4 bases, with 13 bases remaining between them. In germline, CDR1 is SGHDN, CDR2 FVKESK. This CDR3 is built from 15 residues. The CDR3 is CASSQDTGQPYEQYF. DNA for the CDR3: TGTGCCAGCAGCCAAGATACCGGACAACCTTACGAGCAGTACTTC.

Note on this clone: Other DNA sequences within the sample encode an identical CDR3. The chain is built from TRBV6-5 and TRBJ1-2, with TRBD1 as a possible D gene (6 bases). The germline V gene has CDR1 MNHEY and CDR2 SVGAGI. The CDR3 is 14 residues long. Trimming took 0 bases from V and 2 from J, leaving 7 bases between them. The CDR3 region has the DNA TGTGCCAGCAGTTACTCGGGGGCGAACTATGGCTACACCTTC. Its protein product is CASSYSGANYGYTF.

A single count supports this clone. The chain uses TRBV6-6 and TRBJ2-5; TRBD2 aligns across 8 bases. CDR1 and CDR2 from the germline V gene are MNHNY and SVGAGI (reference sequence). This CDR3 is built from 16 residues. V shed 0 bases and J 0 bases; nucleotides not matched to a gene: 3. The CDR3 DNA follows: TGTGCCAGCAGTTACTCGGGCGGGGGGTACCAAGAGACCCAGTACTTC. Its translation is CASSYSGGGYQETQYF.

This clone has just a few counts. The gene calls are TRBV5-1 and TRBJ2-5; perhaps TRBD1 as D (5 bases). In germline, CDR1 is SGHRS, CDR2 YFSETQ. The CDR3 runs to 14 residues. The ends were cut back, 3 bases at V and 6 bases at J, with 15 bases in the middle. The CDR3: CASSSDRAGKTQYF. The DNA for the CDR3 is TGCGCCAGCAGCTCTGACAGAGCCGGAAAGACCCAGTACTTC.

The chain has TRBV7-3 and TRBJ2-7; 9 bases align to TRBD1. The CDR3 length is 13 residues. V shed 4 bases and J 7 bases; nucleotides not matched to a gene: 5. The germline CDR1 and CDR2 sequences are SGHTA and FQGTGA. The CDR3 DNA follows: TGTGCCAGCAGCTGGGGACAGGGAGGAGAGCAGTACTTC. Encoded protein: CASSWGQGGEQYF.

The V and J genes are TRBV7-8 and TRBJ2-7; TRBD2 might be the D (6 bases). The V gene's germline CDR1 is SGHVS and CDR2 FQNEAQ. Trimming took 5 bases from V and 3 from J, leaving 14 bases between them. This CDR3 region has 14 residues. The DNA for the CDR3 is TGTGCCAGCAGCCTCGGACTAATGAACTACGAGCAGTACTTC. It translates to CASSLGLMNYEQYF.

A remark on this clone: The same CDR3 is also encoded by other DNA sequences in this sample. This chain uses TRBV6-1 with TRBJ2-7; 7 bases map to TRBD2. The CDR3 has 15 amino acids. With 3 bases clipped from V and 0 bases from J, the junction kept 5 bases outside the gene matches. From germline, CDR1 is MNHNS and CDR2 SASEGT. CDR3 nucleotides: TGTGCCAGCAGTGAGGGCGGGGGAAGCTCCTACGAGCAGTACTTC. Its protein is CASSEGGGSSYEQYF.

The chain employs TRBV6-5 and TRBJ2-7; TRBD1 agrees at 8 bases. Germline V gene data show CDR1 as MNHEY and CDR2 as SVGAGI. V lost 6 bases, J lost 2 bases, and 9 bases stayed unmatched. The CDR3 runs 15 residues. CDR3 nucleotide sequence: TGTGCCAGCAGAGGGGACAGGAGGGGCCCCTACGAGCAGTACTTC. Its protein product is CASRGDRRGPYEQYF.

This clone was recorded a few times. The chain carries TRBV19 and TRBJ1-2; TRBD1 aligns across 7 bases. The CDR3 is made up of 13 amino acids. Per germline, CDR1 LNHDA and CDR2 SQIVND (reference sequence). The ends lost 5 bases at V and 5 bases at J; junction bases unmatched: 5. CDR3 in amino acids: CASSRTGEYGYTF. As DNA, the CDR3 is TGTGCCAGTAGTCGCACAGGGGAGTATGGCTACACCTTC.

The chain employs TRBV6-5 and TRBJ2-7; TRBD2 matches 9 bases. Germline V CDR1 and CDR2: MNHEY, SVGAGI. The V segment lost 0 bases and the J segment 3 bases; nucleotides outside the gene matches: 3. The CDR3 is 15 residues long. CDR3 protein: CASSYSNSGSYEQYF. CDR3 nucleotide sequence: TGTGCCAGCAGTTACTCTAATAGCGGGAGCTACGAGCAGTACTTC.

A word on this clone: Other DNA sequences within the sample encode an identical CDR3. The chain joins TRBV10-1 to TRBJ1-1; tentative D call: TRBD1 (5 bases). Trimming pared 2 bases from V and 2 bases from J, leaving 6 bases between. The V gene's germline CDR1 is WNHNN and CDR2 SYGVQD (reference sequence). The CDR3 is made up of 13 amino acids. The CDR3 sequence: CASSEDSNTEAFF. CDR3 nucleotides: TGCGCCAGCAGTGAGGACAGTAACACTGAAGCTTTCTTT.

This chain links TRBV27 with TRBJ1-1; perhaps TRBD1 as D (6 bases). The germline V and J ends were trimmed by 2 bases and 7 bases, with 11 bases remaining between them. Germline values: CDR1 MNHEY, CDR2 SMNVEV (reference sequence). This CDR3 is 13 amino acids long. The CDR3 DNA sequence: TGTGCCAGCAGTTTAGCCGGACAGAATGAAGCTTTCTTT. Its protein product is CASSLAGQNEAFF.

This rearrangement joins TRBV6-5 to TRBJ2-7; D is ambiguous. Trimming stripped 0 bases from V and 3 bases from J, with 15 bases between. Germline V gene data show CDR1 as MNHEY and CDR2 as SVGAGI. The CDR3 length is 16 residues. CDR3: CASSYSPRLEYYEQYF. CDR3 DNA sequence: TGTGCCAGCAGTTACTCCCCCAGGCTAGAGTACTACGAGCAGTACTTC.

The CDR3 sequence is CASSRSGTSTGELFF. The CDR3, as DNA: TGTGCCAGCAGCCGCAGCGGGACGAGCACCGGGGAGCTGTTTTTT. The chain carries TRBV6-5 and TRBJ2-2, with 7 bases lining up with TRBD2. In germline, CDR1 is MNHEY, CDR2 SVGAGI. The CDR3 is 15 amino acids. Trimming took 6 bases from V and 4 from J; bases not matched to a gene: 8.

This clone was picked up a small number of times. The J gene is TRBJ1-5, the V gene TRBV19; a possible D gene is TRBD1 (5 bases). Germline V gives CDR1 LNHDA, CDR2 SQIVND (reference sequence). The ends were cut back, 2 bases at V and 9 bases at J, with 17 bases in the middle. The CDR3 runs to 15 residues. Here the CDR3 reads CASSILSGTPRPQHF. CDR3 DNA: TGTGCCAGTAGTATATTGTCAGGGACTCCTAGGCCCCAGCATTTT.

The chain has TRBV18 and TRBJ2-3; D is unclear. The germline V gene encodes CDR1 KGHSH and CDR2 LQKENI. V was clipped by 4 bases and J by 0 bases, with 8 bases between them. The CDR3 length is 14 residues. In DNA form, the CDR3 reads TGTGCCAGCTCACTTGACACCAGCACAGATACGCAGTATTTT. It specifies CASSLDTSTDTQYF.

This chain links TRBV4-1 with TRBJ1-2; possible D gene TRBD1, 5 bases. Trimming removed 0 bases at V and 4 bases at J, with 12 bases between. The CDR3 runs to 15 residues. Germline loops: CDR1 MGHRA, CDR2 YSYEKL. In nucleotides, the CDR3 is TGCGCCAGCAGCCAAGACGACGGGGGGGGCTATGGCTACACCTTC. Its translation is CASSQDDGGGYGYTF.

This clone appeared a single time. The rearrangement links TRBV7-6 to TRBJ2-7, with D unresolved. Per germline, CDR1 SGHVS and CDR2 FNYEAQ. This CDR3 region has 15 residues. With 1 base removed from V and 2 bases from J, the gap between germline ends came to 12 bases. The CDR3: CASSLVPGRTYEQYF. The CDR3 DNA is TGTGCCAGCAGCTTAGTCCCAGGCCGCACCTACGAGCAGTACTTC. The whole variable domain, filled in from reference TRBV7-6 and TRBJ2-7, reads GAGVSQSPRYKVTKRGQDVALRCDPISGHVSLYWYRQALGQGPEFLTYFNYEAQQDKSGLPNDRFSAERPEGSISTLTIQRTEQRDSAMYRCASSLVPGRTYEQYFGPGTRLTVT.

This clone was observed a handful of times. This sequence joins TRBV9 and TRBJ1-1; TRBD1 might be the D (6 bases). Looked up from germline, CDR1 is SGDLS and CDR2 is YYNGEE. Trimming took off 0 bases at V and 2 bases at J, with 11 bases between the two ends. The CDR3 loop spans 15 amino acids. CDR3 DNA: TGTGCCAGCAGCGTAGCTACAGGGCTAAACACTGAAGCTTTCTTT. As protein: CASSVATGLNTEAFF.